This T cell receptor (beta chain) was identified during a study of tumor-infiltrating lymphocytes in primary liver carcinoma. Study-level background: Donors had hepatocellular carcinoma or combined HCC and intrahepatic cholangiocarcinoma. Each sample had roughly 3.65 to 7.5 million productive TCRbeta reads regardless of tissue type.

A constant-region primer primed TCR beta cDNA synthesis from 500 ng of total RNA. Libraries covering TCR beta were generated through three nested multiplex PCR rounds (using a slightly modified ARM-PCR). Each of the first two PCR rounds ran 9 to 11 cycles with TRBV1-TRBV30 forward and C-beta reverse primers. Using its own MiXCR run on the multiplex PCR reads, TCRdb lists one record per CDR3 protein. The table records about 210,000 distinct CDR3 sequences, around four fifths of them present only once. From unsorted bulk tissue weighing roughly 19-32 mg, DNA and RNA were co-extracted. CDR1 is SQVTM, CDR2 ANQGSEA, per germline. The V gene lost 7 bases and the J gene lost 7 bases, with 8 bases spanning the gap. The CDR3 runs 10 residues. Findings and caveats of the study: Reduced overlap was seen in tumor-adjacent and tumor-blood pairs versus tumor region pairs. Just about 7-25% of leading clones were found in every one of five regions.

Note on this clonotype: The target antigen is unknown.

The chain couples TRBV29-1 to TRBJ2-1; D is unresolved. The sample consisted of tumor tissue from primary liver carcinoma. The sequence was obtained from a man in his forties with primary liver carcinoma and hepatitis B virus infection. In nucleotides, the CDR3 is TGCAGCGCACAATGTAATGAGCAGTTCTTC. Protein: CSAQCNEQFF.